What follows are 25 T cell receptor beta chains derived from one specimen sequenced in a study of human T cells and chemical hapten exposure. As to time point: patch test 2, 6 weeks after DPC sensitization. Treatment here: therapeutic diphenylcyclopropenone sensitization with weekly scalp DPC. TCRdb analysed the RACE reads with MiXCR anew, one entry per CDR3 protein. The sample carries 95,000 or so distinct CDR3 sequences, roughly 11% recorded once. The starting material was whole blood, obtained in connection with sensitization to the hapten diphenylcyclopropenone (DPC). Source of these receptors: a woman aged 40 to 50 with alopecia areata. Some clones in this sample may be carry-over from other donors' samples.

This clonotype was found a few times. V is TRBV7-2 and J is TRBJ2-1, with D perhaps TRBD2 (5 bases). The CDR3 loop spans 17 amino acids. The germline V gene encodes CDR1 SGHTA and CDR2 FQGNSA. The V end lost 2 bases, the J end lost 3 bases, and 17 bases lay between the germline ends. CDR3 coding DNA: TGTGCCAGCAGCTTAATTTCCGGATCAGCGGTCTACAATGAGCAGTTCTTC. Protein: CASSLISGSAVYNEQFF.

This chain uses TRBV2 with TRBJ2-6, with unresolved D. Germline CDR1 is SNHLY and CDR2 is FYNNEI. V lost 4 bases to trimming and J lost 0 bases, with 4 bases between them. This CDR3 region has 14 residues. The CDR3 region has the DNA TGTGCCAGCAGTGGGGGCTCTGGGGCCAACGTCCTGACTTTC. Its translation: CASSGGSGANVLTF.

This clonotype was picked up many times. The chain employs TRBV28 and TRBJ1-2; 7 nucleotides match TRBD1. CDR1 is MDHEN and CDR2 is SYDVKM in the germline V gene. There are 13 residues in the CDR3. The J segment lost 4 bases and the V segment lost 6 bases, leaving 5 bases of the junction unmatched. The DNA for the CDR3 is TGTGCCAGCAGAAAGGGACAGCTCTATGGCTACACCTTC. It specifies CASRKGQLYGYTF.

The chain has TRBV5-4 and TRBJ1-1; D is undetermined. V lost 4 bases and J lost 1, with 11 bases in between. The germline CDR1 and CDR2 sequences are SGHNT and YYREEE (reference sequence). The CDR3 runs 14 residues. The CDR3 reads CASSPGATNTEAFF. CDR3 nucleotide sequence: TGTGCCAGCAGCCCGGGAGCGACGAACACTGAAGCTTTCTTT.

This clonotype has ten or more counts. The chain links TRBV7-2 to TRBJ1-2, with 7 nucleotides matching TRBD1. This CDR3 has 15 residues. Germline lookup yields CDR1 SGHTA and CDR2 FQGNSA. J was trimmed by 7 bases and V by 5 bases; bases with no gene match: 13. CDR3 in DNA: TGTGCCAGCAGCCTCTATACGACAGGGATTGGTGGCTACACCTTC. It codes for CASSLYTTGIGGYTF. The entire variable domain, with the rest obtained from reference TRBV7-2 and TRBJ1-2, is as follows: GAGVSQSPSNKVTEKGKDVELRCDPISGHTALYWYRQSLGQGLEFLIYFQGNSAPDKSGLPSDRFSAERTGGSVSTLTIQRTQQEDSAVYLCASSLYTTGIGGYTFGSGTRLTVV.

V is TRBV6-2 or TRBV6-3 and J is TRBJ2-1, with 15 nucleotides matching TRBD2. V lost 5 bases and J lost 7; bases outside the gene matches: 9. There are 17 residues in the CDR3. Germline values: CDR1 MNHEY, CDR2 SVGEGT. CDR3 nucleotides: TGTGCCAGCAGTCCAGGATTCGGGACTAGCGGGAGGAATGAGCAGTTCTTC. Residues: CASSPGFGTSGRNEQFF.

The table lists this clonotype with many counts. The chain recombines TRBV7-2 with TRBJ2-6, with D perhaps TRBD1 (5 bases). CDR1 is SGHTA, CDR2 FQGNSA, per germline. The V and J ends lost 9 bases and 2 bases respectively, with 8 bases between them. The CDR3 length is 13 residues. The CDR3 nucleotides are TGTGCCAGACAGGTCCCTGGGGCCAACGTCCTGACTTTC. Encoded protein: CARQVPGANVLTF. The whole variable domain, remainder taken from reference TRBV7-2 and TRBJ2-6, is GAGVSQSPSNKVTEKGKDVELRCDPISGHTALYWYRQSLGQGLEFLIYFQGNSAPDKSGLPSDRFSAERTGGSVSTLTIQRTQQEDSAVYLCARQVPGANVLTFGAGSRLTVL.

This clonotype occurred a few times. As DNA, the CDR3 is TGTGCCAGCAGTTTTAGGACATCTTCCTACGAGCAGTACTTC. It specifies CASSFRTSSYEQYF. The chain recombines TRBV27 with TRBJ2-7; D is perhaps TRBD1 (5 bases). In germline, CDR1 is MNHEY, CDR2 SMNVEV (reference sequence). Trimming cost V 3 bases and J 1 base, with 10 bases left between them. The CDR3 is made up of 14 amino acids.

This clonotype was picked up a small number of times. This chain links TRBV7-9 with TRBJ2-7; 9 bases match TRBD1. Trimming removed 0 bases from V and 2 bases from J; junction bases left unmatched: 11. CDR1 is SEHNR and CDR2 is FQNEAQ in the germline V gene (reference sequence). This CDR3 has 18 residues. As DNA, the CDR3 is TGTGCCAGCAGCTTAGCTTCGGGACAGGGAGGATCGACCTACGAGCAGTACTTC. This sequence encodes CASSLASGQGGSTYEQYF.

This clonotype was observed many times. The chain recombines TRBV4-1 with TRBJ2-3; 9 bases are a match to TRBD2. In germline, CDR1 is MGHRA, CDR2 YSYEKL. CDR3 size: 19 residues. V lost 0 bases and J lost 4; bases outside the gene matches: 14. Here the CDR3 reads CASSQDKAGGPGLPDTQYF. CDR3 in DNA: TGCGCCAGCAGCCAAGATAAGGCGGGAGGGCCTGGTTTGCCAGATACGCAGTATTTT.

This clonotype was counted ten times or more. The J gene is TRBJ2-4, the V gene TRBV7-2; 9 nucleotides match TRBD1. The ends lost 5 bases at V and 9 bases at J; junction bases unmatched: 5. CDR3 length: 13 amino acids. The germline V gene encodes CDR1 SGHTA and CDR2 FQGNSA. The CDR3 nucleotides are TGTGCCAGCAGCCGAGGACAGGGGACCATTCAGTACTTC. Translation: CASSRGQGTIQYF.

This clonotype was counted a few times. V is TRBV3-1 and J is TRBJ2-1, with D possibly being TRBD2 (7 bases). Germline CDR1 and CDR2: LGHDT and YNNKEL (reference sequence). The CDR3 runs to 16 residues. Deletions cut 5 bases from V and 1 base from J, with 15 bases between. CDR3 region: CASSSRGGPSYNEQFF. The CDR3 DNA sequence: TGTGCCAGCAGCTCGAGGGGGGGGCCGTCCTACAATGAGCAGTTCTTC.

J is TRBJ1-1 and V is TRBV28, with TRBD1 matching 7 bases. There are 14 residues in the CDR3. The V and J ends lost 6 bases and 4 bases, in that order; junction bases with no gene match: 8. Germline assignment: CDR1 MDHEN and CDR2 SYDVKM. This CDR3 is CASSRGGYGTEAFF. The CDR3 nucleotides read TGTGCCAGCAGCCGAGGGGGCTATGGCACTGAAGCTTTCTTT.

This clonotype was counted ten times or more. The CDR3 DNA reads TGTGCCAGCAGTCGTACAGAATTCTACGAGCAGTACTTC. Its protein product is CASSRTEFYEQYF. The chain employs TRBV6-2 or TRBV6-3 and TRBJ2-7; D is unresolved. V was cut by 5 bases and J by 3 bases, with 11 bases left in between. The CDR3 sequence is 13 residues long. Germline values: CDR1 MNHEY, CDR2 SVGEGT.

The table lists this clonotype with a few counts. The chain carries TRBV10-3 and TRBJ1-5, with D possibly being TRBD1 (5 bases). Trimming shortened V by 3 bases and J by 2 bases, and 14 bases separated the two germline ends. The CDR3 sequence is 16 residues long. CDR1 is ENHRY and CDR2 is SYGVKD in the germline V gene. In nucleotides, the CDR3 is TGTGCCATCAGTGATATTGACAGTAGCGGCAATCAGCCCCAGCATTTT. Protein: CAISDIDSSGNQPQHF.

This clonotype was seen ten or more times. The rearrangement uses TRBV18 and TRBJ1-5; 7 nucleotides agree with TRBD1. Germline CDR1 reads KGHSH; CDR2 reads LQKENI. The CDR3 is 14 amino acids. V trimming: 3 bases; J trimming: 4 bases; junction bases outside the gene matches: 3. The CDR3 bases are TGTGCCAGCTCACCCGGGACAGTTAATCAGCCCCAGCATTTT. Translated: CASSPGTVNQPQHF.

The chain recombines TRBV7-2 with TRBJ1-1, with 8 bases matching TRBD1. Trimming took 1 base from V and 7 from J; bases not matched to a gene: 5. The CDR3 consists of 14 residues. CDR1 and CDR2 (germline): SGHTA, FQGNSA. CDR3 DNA: TGTGCCAGCAGCTTAGAGGACAGGGCTATTGAAGCTTTCTTT. This codes for CASSLEDRAIEAFF.

The CDR3 DNA reads TGCAGTGCTCCGGAGGGGGGATACGAGCAGTACTTC. Translating it yields CSAPEGGYEQYF. The chain couples TRBV20-1 to TRBJ2-7; D may match TRBD1 or TRBD2 (6 bases each). There are 12 residues in the CDR3. Trimming cost V 5 bases and J 4 bases, with 12 bases left between them. Looked up from germline, CDR1 is DFQATT and CDR2 is SNEGSKA (reference sequence).

This clonotype was detected many times. The chain is built from TRBV25-1 and TRBJ1-2; 9 nucleotides match TRBD1. From germline, CDR1 is MGHDK and CDR2 SYGVNS. Germline trimming cut 8 bases from V and 7 bases from J; bases unmatched to any gene: 11. There are 14 residues in the CDR3. As DNA, the CDR3 is TGTGCCAGCGGGGGCCGGGACAGGGTTTCTGGCTACACCTTC. This gives the protein CASGGRDRVSGYTF.

This clonotype was found many times. This chain uses TRBV20-1 with TRBJ1-5, with D possibly matching TRBD1 (5 bases). The V gene's germline CDR1 is DFQATT and CDR2 SNEGSKA (reference sequence). Trimming removed 3 bases at V and 5 bases at J, with 11 bases between. The CDR3 consists of 13 residues. The CDR3 is CSASWGTDQPQHF. CDR3 in DNA: TGCAGTGCTAGCTGGGGCACCGATCAGCCCCAGCATTTT.

This clonotype came up a few times. V gene TRBV10-3 combines with J gene TRBJ2-7; D uncertain. CDR3 length: 12 residues. Between the trimmed V and J ends, which lost 3 bases and 5 bases, there was a span of 8 bases. In germline, CDR1 is ENHRY, CDR2 SYGVKD. CDR3: CAISDPANEQYF. In DNA form, the CDR3 reads TGTGCCATCAGTGACCCTGCGAACGAGCAGTACTTC.

The chain carries TRBV2 and TRBJ1-1, with D maybe TRBD1 (5 bases). Trimming shortened V by 3 bases and J by 4 bases, and 12 bases separated the two germline ends. Germline values: CDR1 SNHLY, CDR2 FYNNEI. CDR3 length equals 14 residues. The DNA of the CDR3 is TGTGCCAGCAGTGAGAGGACAAGCGTCACTGAAGCTTTCTTT. Protein sequence: CASSERTSVTEAFF.

The genes are TRBV11-2 and TRBJ2-1; TRBD1 is a possible D gene (5 bases). The CDR3 length is 14 residues. Germline V gene data show CDR1 as SGHAT and CDR2 as FQNNGV. V lost 3 bases to trimming and J lost 5 bases, with 11 bases between them. The CDR3 DNA is TGTGCCAGCAGCTTTATGACAGAGCACAATGAGCAGTTCTTC. It codes for CASSFMTEHNEQFF.

Many counts were recorded for this clonotype. The J gene is TRBJ2-7, the V gene TRBV18; 8 bases are shared with TRBD1. The J segment lost 3 bases and the V segment lost 3 bases, leaving 7 bases of the junction unmatched. CDR3 length equals 15 residues. The V gene's germline CDR1 is KGHSH and CDR2 LQKENI. Here the CDR3 reads CASSPMTGAVYEQYF. The CDR3 region has the DNA TGTGCCAGCTCACCGATGACAGGGGCGGTCTACGAGCAGTACTTC.

The chain carries TRBV4-1 and TRBJ1-2, with D uncertain. V was cut by 1 base and J by 0 bases, with 9 bases left in between. This CDR3 spans 15 amino acids. The germline V gene encodes CDR1 MGHRA and CDR2 YSYEKL. DNA of the CDR3: TGCGCCAGCAGCCAAGGGCCGGAGTCTAACTATGGCTACACCTTC. It specifies CASSQGPESNYGYTF.